These 3 T cell receptor beta chains came from one sample sequenced in a study of T-cell memory formation after mild COVID-19. TCRdb redid the calling of the 5' RACE reads with MiXCR, one entry per CDR3 protein. The sample carries roughly 100,000 distinct CDR3 sequences, around 13% recorded once. Sequenced material: PBMCs or a T cell subset sorted from them (not recorded which). These receptor sequences come from an adult woman who had mild COVID-19 (a few samples of this study predate the infection). Cell type and time point are not known.

This clonotype was observed at least ten times. This CDR3 is CASSRTSAGTGVSYEQYF. The CDR3 DNA reads TGTGCCAGCAGCCGAACCTCTGCCGGGACAGGGGTCTCCTACGAGCAGTACTTC. The V and J genes are TRBV6-5 and TRBJ2-7; 10 positions agree with TRBD1. J gave up 0 bases and V 6 bases, and 14 bases lay outside the gene matches. This CDR3 spans 18 amino acids. Germline V gives CDR1 MNHEY, CDR2 SVGAGI.

The rearrangement uses TRBV9 and TRBJ2-1; D possibly corresponds to TRBD2 (5 bases). V was cut by 3 bases and J by 4 bases, with 11 bases left in between. The length of the CDR3 is 14 residues. Germline assignment: CDR1 SGDLS and CDR2 YYNGEE. CDR3: CASSAFGVYNEQFF. In DNA form, the CDR3 reads TGTGCCAGCAGCGCCTTCGGGGTGTACAATGAGCAGTTCTTC.

This clonotype was counted only a few times. The rearrangement uses TRBV9 and TRBJ2-5; 8 bases are a match to TRBD1. V lost 3 bases to trimming and J lost 5 bases; unmatched junction nucleotides: 6. Looked up from germline, CDR1 is SGDLS and CDR2 is YYNGEE. This CDR3 has 14 residues. CDR3 sequence reads: CASSDQGALETQYF. CDR3 in DNA: TGTGCCAGCAGCGACCAGGGGGCCCTGGAGACCCAGTACTTC.